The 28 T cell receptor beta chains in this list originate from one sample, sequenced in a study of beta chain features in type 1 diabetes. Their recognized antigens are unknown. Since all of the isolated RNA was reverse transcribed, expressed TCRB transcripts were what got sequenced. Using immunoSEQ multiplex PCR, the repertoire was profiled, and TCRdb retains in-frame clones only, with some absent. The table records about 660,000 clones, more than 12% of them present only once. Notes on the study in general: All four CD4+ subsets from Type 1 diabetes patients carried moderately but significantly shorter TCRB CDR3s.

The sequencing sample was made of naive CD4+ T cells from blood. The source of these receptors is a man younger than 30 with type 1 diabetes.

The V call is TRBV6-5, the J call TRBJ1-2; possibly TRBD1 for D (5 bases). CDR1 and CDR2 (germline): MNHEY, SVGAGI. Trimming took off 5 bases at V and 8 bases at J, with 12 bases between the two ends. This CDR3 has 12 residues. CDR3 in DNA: TGTGCCAGCAGTCATCAGGGCGGCGGCTACACCTTC. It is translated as CASSHQGGGYTF.

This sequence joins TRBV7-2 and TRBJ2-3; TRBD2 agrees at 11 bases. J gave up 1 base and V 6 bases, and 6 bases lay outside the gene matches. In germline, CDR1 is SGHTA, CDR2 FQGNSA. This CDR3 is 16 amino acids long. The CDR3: CASSSGTSGGTDTQYF. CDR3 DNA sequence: TGTGCCAGCAGTTCCGGGACTAGCGGTGGCACAGATACGCAGTATTTT.

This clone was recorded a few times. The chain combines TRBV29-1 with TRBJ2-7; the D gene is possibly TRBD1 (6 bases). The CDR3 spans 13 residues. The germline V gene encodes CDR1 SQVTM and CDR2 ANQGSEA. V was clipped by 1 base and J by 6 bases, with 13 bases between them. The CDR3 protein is CSVEVQGPSEQYF. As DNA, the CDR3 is TGCAGCGTTGAAGTTCAGGGGCCCTCCGAGCAGTACTTC.

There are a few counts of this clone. This CDR3 is CSATGWNGYTF. The CDR3 DNA follows: TGCAGTGCGACAGGGTGGAATGGCTACACCTTC. The V gene is TRBV20-1, the J gene TRBJ1-2, with 7 bases aligning to TRBD1. The CDR3 loop spans 11 amino acids. V dropped 6 bases and J dropped 6; count of bases not matched to a gene: 4. Germline V lookup: CDR1 DFQATT, CDR2 SNEGSKA (reference sequence).

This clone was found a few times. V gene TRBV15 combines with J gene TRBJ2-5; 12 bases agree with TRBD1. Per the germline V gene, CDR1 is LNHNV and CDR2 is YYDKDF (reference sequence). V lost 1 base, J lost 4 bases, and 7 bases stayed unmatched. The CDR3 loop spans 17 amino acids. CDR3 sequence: CATSRGWRDRGLETQYF. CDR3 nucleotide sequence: TGTGCCACCAGCAGAGGATGGCGGGACAGGGGGCTAGAGACCCAGTACTTC.

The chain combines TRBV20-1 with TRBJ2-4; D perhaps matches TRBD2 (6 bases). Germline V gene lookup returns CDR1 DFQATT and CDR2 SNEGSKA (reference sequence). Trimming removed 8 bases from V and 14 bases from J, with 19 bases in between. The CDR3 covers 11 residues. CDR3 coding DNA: TGCAGTTCCAGGACTATGGGGCTAGAGTACTTC. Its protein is CSSRTMGLEYF.

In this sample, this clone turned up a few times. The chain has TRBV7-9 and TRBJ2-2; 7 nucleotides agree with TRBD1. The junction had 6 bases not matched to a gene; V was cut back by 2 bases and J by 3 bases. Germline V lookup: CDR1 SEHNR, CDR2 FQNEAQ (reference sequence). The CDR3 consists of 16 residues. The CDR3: CASSLTPGTDTGELFF. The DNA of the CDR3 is TGTGCCAGCAGCTTAACTCCAGGGACAGACACCGGGGAGCTGTTTTTT.

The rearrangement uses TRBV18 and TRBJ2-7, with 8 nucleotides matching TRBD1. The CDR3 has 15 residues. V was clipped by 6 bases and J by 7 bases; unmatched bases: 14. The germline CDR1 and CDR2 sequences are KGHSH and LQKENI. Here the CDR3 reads CASSPPNRGTDEQYF. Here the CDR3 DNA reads TGTGCCAGCTCCCCGCCTAACAGGGGGACGGATGAGCAGTACTTC.

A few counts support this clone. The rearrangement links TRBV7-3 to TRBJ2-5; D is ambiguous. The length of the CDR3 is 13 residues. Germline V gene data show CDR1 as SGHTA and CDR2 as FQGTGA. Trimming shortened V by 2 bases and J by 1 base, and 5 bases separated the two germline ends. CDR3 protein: CASSLVGQETQYF. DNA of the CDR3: TGTGCCAGCAGCTTAGTAGGCCAAGAGACCCAGTACTTC.

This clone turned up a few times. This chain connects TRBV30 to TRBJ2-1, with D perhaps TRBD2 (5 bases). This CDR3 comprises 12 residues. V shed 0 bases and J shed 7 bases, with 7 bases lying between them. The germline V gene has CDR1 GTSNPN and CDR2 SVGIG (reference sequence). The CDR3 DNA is TGTGCCTGGAGTGTAGAGGGTAATGAGCAGTTCTTC. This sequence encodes CAWSVEGNEQFF.

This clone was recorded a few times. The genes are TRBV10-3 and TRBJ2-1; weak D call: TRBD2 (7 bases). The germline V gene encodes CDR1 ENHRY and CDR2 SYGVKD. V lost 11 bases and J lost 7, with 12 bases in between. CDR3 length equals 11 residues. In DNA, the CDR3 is TGTGCCCTGGGGGGGCTGAATGAGCAGTTCTTC. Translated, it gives CALGGLNEQFF.

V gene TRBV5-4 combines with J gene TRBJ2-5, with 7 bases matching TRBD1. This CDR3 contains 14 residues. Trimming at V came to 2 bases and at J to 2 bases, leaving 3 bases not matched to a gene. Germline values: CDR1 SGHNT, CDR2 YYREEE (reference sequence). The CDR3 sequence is CASSFDRAQETQYF. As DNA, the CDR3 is TGTGCCAGCAGCTTCGACAGGGCACAAGAGACCCAGTACTTC.

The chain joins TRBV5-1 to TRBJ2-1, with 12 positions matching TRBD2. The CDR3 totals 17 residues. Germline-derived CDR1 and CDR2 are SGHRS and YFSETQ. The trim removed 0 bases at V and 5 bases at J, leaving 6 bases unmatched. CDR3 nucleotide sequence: TGCGCCAGCAGCTTGGGACTAGCGGGAGTTTATGACAATGAGCAGTTCTTC. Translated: CASSLGLAGVYDNEQFF.

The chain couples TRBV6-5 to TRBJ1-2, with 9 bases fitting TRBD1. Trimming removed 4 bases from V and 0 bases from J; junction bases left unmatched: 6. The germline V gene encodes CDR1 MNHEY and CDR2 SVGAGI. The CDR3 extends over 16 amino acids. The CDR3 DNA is TGTGCCAGCAGTTCCCCCGGACAGGGGCCTAACTATGGCTACACCTTC. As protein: CASSSPGQGPNYGYTF.

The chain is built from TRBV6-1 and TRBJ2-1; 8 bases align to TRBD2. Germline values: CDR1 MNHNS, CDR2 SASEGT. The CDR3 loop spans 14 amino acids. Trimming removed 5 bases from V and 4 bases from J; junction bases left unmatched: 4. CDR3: CASSPGGVYNEQFF. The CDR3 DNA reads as TGTGCCAGCAGTCCCGGGGGGGTGTACAATGAGCAGTTCTTC.

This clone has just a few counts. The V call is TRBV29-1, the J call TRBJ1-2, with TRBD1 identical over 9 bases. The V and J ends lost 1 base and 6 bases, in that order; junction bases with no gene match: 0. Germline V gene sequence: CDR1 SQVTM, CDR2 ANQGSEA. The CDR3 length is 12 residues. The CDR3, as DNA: TGCAGCGTTGAAGGGACAGGGGATGGCTACACCTTC. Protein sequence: CSVEGTGDGYTF.

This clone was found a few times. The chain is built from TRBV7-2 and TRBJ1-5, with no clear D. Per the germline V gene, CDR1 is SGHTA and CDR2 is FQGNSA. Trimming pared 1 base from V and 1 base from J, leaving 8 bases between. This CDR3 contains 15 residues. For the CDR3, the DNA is TGTGCCAGCAGCTTAGGGAGGCGAAGCAATCAGCCCCAGCATTTT. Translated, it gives CASSLGRRSNQPQHF.

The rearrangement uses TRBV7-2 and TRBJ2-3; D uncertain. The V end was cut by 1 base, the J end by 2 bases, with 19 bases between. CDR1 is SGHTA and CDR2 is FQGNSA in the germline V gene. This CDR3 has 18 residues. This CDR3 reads CASSLEGWGVSLTDTQYF. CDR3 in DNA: TGTGCCAGCAGCTTAGAAGGGTGGGGTGTGAGTCTCACAGATACGCAGTATTTT.

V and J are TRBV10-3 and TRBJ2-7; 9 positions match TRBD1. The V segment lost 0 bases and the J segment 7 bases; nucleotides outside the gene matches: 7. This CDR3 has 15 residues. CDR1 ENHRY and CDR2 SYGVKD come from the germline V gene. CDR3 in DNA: TGTGCCATCAGTGAGTCCGGGACAGGGCGGTGGGAGCAGTACTTC. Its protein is CAISESGTGRWEQYF.

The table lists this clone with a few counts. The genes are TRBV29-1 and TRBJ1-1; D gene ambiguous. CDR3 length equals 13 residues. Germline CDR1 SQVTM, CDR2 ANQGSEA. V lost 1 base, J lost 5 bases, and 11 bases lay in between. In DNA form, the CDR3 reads TGCAGCGTTGAAGGTCCAAGTCGGACTGAAGCTTTCTTT. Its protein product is CSVEGPSRTEAFF.

The CDR3 DNA reads TGTGCCAGCAGTGACCACAACTATGGCTACACCTTC. Translated, it gives CASSDHNYGYTF. V is TRBV6-4 and J is TRBJ1-2, with D uncertain. Trimming stripped 2 bases from V and 2 bases from J, with 3 bases between. Germline CDR1 is MRHNA and CDR2 is SNTAGT. The length of the CDR3 is 12 residues.

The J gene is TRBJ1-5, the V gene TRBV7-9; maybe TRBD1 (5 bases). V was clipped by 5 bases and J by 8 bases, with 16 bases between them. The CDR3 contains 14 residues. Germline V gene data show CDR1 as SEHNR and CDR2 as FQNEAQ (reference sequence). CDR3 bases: TGTGCCAGCAGCCCCGGGACCGAGCACGAGCCCCAGCATTTT. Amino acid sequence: CASSPGTEHEPQHF.

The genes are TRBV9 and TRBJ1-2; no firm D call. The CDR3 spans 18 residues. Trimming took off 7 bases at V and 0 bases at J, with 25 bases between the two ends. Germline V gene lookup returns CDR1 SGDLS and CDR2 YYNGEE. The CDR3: CASEGLALPSVANYGYTF. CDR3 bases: TGTGCCAGCGAGGGATTGGCGCTCCCAAGTGTAGCTAACTATGGCTACACCTTC.

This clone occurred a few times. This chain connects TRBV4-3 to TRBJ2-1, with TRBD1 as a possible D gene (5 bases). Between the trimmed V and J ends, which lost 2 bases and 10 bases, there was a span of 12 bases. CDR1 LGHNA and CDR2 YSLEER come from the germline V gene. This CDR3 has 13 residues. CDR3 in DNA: TGCGCCAGCAGCCAAACAACAGGACCAGAGCAGTTCTTC. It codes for CASSQTTGPEQFF.

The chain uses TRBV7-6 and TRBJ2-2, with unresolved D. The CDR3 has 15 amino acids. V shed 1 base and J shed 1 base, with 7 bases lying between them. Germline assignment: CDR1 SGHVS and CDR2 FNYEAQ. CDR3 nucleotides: TGTGCCAGCAGCTTAGGAGTTCAGAACACCGGGGAGCTGTTTTTT. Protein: CASSLGVQNTGELFF.

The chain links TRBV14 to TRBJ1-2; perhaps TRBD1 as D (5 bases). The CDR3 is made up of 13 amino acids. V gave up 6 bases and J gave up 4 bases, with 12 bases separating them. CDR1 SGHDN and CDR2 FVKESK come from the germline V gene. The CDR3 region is CASSRDTGYGYTF. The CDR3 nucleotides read TGTGCCAGCAGTCGAGACACAGGCTATGGCTACACCTTC.

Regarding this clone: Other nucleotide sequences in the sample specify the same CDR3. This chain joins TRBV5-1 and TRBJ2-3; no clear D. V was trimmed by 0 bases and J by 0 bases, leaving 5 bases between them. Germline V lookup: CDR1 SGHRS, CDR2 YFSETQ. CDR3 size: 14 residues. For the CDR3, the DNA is TGCGCCAGCAGCTTGGGGCAGAGCACAGATACGCAGTATTTT. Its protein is CASSLGQSTDTQYF.

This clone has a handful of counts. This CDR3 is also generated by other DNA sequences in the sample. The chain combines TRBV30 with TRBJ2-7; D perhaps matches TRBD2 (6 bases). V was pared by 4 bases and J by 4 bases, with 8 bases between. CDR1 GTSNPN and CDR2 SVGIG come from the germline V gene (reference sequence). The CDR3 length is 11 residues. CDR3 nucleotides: TGTGCCTGGATGGGGGGTTACGAGCAGTACTTC. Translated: CAWMGGYEQYF. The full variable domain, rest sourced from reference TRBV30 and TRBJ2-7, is SQTIHQWPATLVQPVGSPLSLECTVEGTSNPNLYWYRQAAGRGLQLLFYSVGIGQISSEVPQNLSASRPQDRQFILSSKKLLLSDSGFYLCAWMGGYEQYFGPGTRLTVT.